These T cell receptor beta chains were read from a single sample in a study of shared clonotypes between healthy human individuals. Repertoires were generated with immunoSEQ multiplex PCR, while TCRdb's copy carries only in-frame clones and drops some. The sample has some 1.4 million clones, around 95% seen once. Sequencing input: naive CD4+ T cells sorted from blood. The receptors shown here come from a man aged 30-40 years in good health. Both conserved end residues are part of each CDR3. Fields, in order: J gene, V gene, CDR3 protein.

J gene: TRBJ2-1; V gene: TRBV20-1; CDR3 protein: CSATLADEQFF
J gene: TRBJ2-7; V gene: TRBV10-1; CDR3 protein: CASSESNGGQYF
J gene: TRBJ2-3; V gene: TRBV5-1; CDR3 protein: CASSLDRRTDTQYF
J gene: TRBJ2-7; V gene: TRBV5-1; CDR3 protein: CASSWSGESYEQYF
J gene: TRBJ2-5; V gene: TRBV5-1; CDR3 protein: CASSLLGTSAETQYF
J gene: TRBJ1-5; V gene: TRBV4-1; CDR3 protein: CASSQSGVSNQPQHF
J gene: TRBJ2-3; V gene: TRBV5-1; CDR3 protein: CASRGGTGPTDTQYF
J gene: TRBJ1-1; V gene: TRBV19; CDR3 protein: CAIRPGRNTEAFF
J gene: TRBJ2-7; V gene: TRBV27; CDR3 protein: CASSLSRLSSYEQYF
J gene: TRBJ2-5; V gene: TRBV19; CDR3 protein: CASSLGQGAPSTETQYF
J gene: TRBJ2-3; V gene: TRBV21-1; CDR3 protein: CASSSHTGSSTDTQYF
J gene: TRBJ1-5; V gene: TRBV21-1; CDR3 protein: CASRSRHRRNQPQHF
J gene: TRBJ2-7; V gene: TRBV28; CDR3 protein: CASSLRLAGVPEQYF
J gene: TRBJ2-1; V gene: TRBV7-3; CDR3 protein: CASSTNPTGYNEQFF
J gene: TRBJ2-3; V gene: TRBV5-1; CDR3 protein: CASSLLVRGSTDTQYF
J gene: TRBJ2-7; V gene: TRBV15; CDR3 protein: CATSREQGTVYEQYF
J gene: TRBJ2-7; V gene: TRBV18; CDR3 protein: CASSGQPGEQYF
J gene: TRBJ2-3; V gene: TRBV5-1; CDR3 protein: CASSGTSGSVDTQYF
J gene: TRBJ1-5; V gene: TRBV28; CDR3 protein: CASSRTRPFQHF
J gene: TRBJ2-4; V gene: TRBV27; CDR3 protein: CASSFRQGNIQYF
J gene: TRBJ2-5; V gene: TRBV10-3; CDR3 protein: CATRTSGSGKQETQYF
J gene: TRBJ2-5; V gene: TRBV7-9; CDR3 protein: CASSLAGGTFPPQYF
J gene: TRBJ2-3; V gene: TRBV5-8; CDR3 protein: CASSIGPQSDTQYF
J gene: TRBJ2-7; V gene: TRBV4-1; CDR3 protein: CASSFSGDSYEQYF
J gene: TRBJ1-4; V gene: TRBV19; CDR3 protein: CASSLQGLPTNEKLFF
J gene: TRBJ2-7; V gene: TRBV28; CDR3 protein: CASSFVGRAPYEQYF
J gene: TRBJ2-1; V gene: TRBV28; CDR3 protein: CASSFSGGAWVNEQFF
J gene: TRBJ1-5; V gene: TRBV10-3; CDR3 protein: CAIRPGQDLTLPQHF
J gene: TRBJ2-3; V gene: TRBV5-4; CDR3 protein: CASSGGRSTDTQYF